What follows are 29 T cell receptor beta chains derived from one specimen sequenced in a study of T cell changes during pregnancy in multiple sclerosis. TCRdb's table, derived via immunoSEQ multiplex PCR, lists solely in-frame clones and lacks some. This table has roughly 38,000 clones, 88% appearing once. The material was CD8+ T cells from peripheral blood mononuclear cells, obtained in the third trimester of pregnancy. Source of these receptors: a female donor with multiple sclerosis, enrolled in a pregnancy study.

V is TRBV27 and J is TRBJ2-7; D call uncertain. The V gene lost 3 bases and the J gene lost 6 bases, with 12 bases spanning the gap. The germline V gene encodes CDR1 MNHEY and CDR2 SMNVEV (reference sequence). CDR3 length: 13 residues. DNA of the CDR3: TGTGCCAGCAGTTTTGTACCGGTCTCCGAGCAGTACTTC. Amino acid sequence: CASSFVPVSEQYF.

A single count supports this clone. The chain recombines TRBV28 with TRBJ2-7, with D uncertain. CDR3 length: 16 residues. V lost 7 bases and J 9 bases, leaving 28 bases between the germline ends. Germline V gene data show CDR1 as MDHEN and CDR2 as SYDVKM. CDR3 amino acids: CASTAFDGLLETGQYF. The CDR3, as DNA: TGTGCCAGCACCGCGTTCGACGGCCTGTTGGAAACGGGGCAGTACTTC.

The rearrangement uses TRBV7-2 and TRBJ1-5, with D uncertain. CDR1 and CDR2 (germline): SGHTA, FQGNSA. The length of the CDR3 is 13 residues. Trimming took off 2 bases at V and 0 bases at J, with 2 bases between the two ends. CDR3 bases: TGTGCCAGCAGCTTACATAGCAATCAGCCCCAGCATTTT. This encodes CASSLHSNQPQHF.

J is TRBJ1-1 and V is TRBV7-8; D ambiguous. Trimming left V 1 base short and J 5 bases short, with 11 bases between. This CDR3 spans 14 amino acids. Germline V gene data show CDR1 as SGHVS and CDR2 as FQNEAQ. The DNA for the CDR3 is TGTGCCAGCAGCTTAGGTAGCGTGGGGACTGAAGCTTTCTTT. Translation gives CASSLGSVGTEAFF. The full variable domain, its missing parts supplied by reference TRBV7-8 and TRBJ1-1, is GAGVSQSPRYKVAKRGQDVALRCDPISGHVSLFWYQQALGQGPEFLTYFQNEAQLDKSGLPSDRFFAERPEGSVSTLKIQRTQQEDSAVYLCASSLGSVGTEAFFGQGTRLTVV.

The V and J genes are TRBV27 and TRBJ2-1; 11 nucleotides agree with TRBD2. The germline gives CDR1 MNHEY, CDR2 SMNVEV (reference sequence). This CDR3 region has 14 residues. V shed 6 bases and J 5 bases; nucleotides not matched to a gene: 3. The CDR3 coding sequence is TGTGCCAGCAGGACTAGCGGGGTTCACAATGAGCAGTTCTTC. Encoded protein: CASRTSGVHNEQFF.

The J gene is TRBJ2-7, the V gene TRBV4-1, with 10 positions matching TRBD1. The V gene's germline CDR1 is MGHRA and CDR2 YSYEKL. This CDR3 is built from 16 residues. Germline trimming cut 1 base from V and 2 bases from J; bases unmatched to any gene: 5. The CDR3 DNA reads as TGCGCCAGCAGCCAAGGATGGGACAGGGGAACCTACGAGCAGTACTTC. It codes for CASSQGWDRGTYEQYF.

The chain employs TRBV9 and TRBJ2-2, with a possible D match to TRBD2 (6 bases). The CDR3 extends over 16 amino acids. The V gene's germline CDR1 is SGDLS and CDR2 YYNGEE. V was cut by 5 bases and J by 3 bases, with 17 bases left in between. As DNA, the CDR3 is TGTGCCAGCAGTCCAACTAGGAGGGGAGACACCGGGGAGCTGTTTTTT. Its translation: CASSPTRRGDTGELFF.

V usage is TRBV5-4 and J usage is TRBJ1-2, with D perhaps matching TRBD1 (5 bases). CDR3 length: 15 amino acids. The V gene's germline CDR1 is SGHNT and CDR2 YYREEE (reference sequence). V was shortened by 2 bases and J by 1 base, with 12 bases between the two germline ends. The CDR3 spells CASSFGDRLNYGYTF. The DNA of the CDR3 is TGTGCCAGCAGCTTCGGTGACAGACTTAACTATGGCTACACCTTC.

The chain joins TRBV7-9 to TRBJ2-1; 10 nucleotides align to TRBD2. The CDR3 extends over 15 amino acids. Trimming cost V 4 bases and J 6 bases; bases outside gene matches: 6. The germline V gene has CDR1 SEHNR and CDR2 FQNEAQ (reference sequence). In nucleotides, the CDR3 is TGTGCCAGCAGCTCAACCCGGACTAGCGGCAATGAGCAGTTCTTC. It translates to CASSSTRTSGNEQFF.

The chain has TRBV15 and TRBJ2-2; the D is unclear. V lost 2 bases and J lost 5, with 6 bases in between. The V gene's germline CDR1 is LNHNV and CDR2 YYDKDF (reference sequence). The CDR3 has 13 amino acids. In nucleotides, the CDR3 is TGTGCCACCAGCAGATGGGCAACCGGGGAGCTGTTTTTT. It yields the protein CATSRWATGELFF.

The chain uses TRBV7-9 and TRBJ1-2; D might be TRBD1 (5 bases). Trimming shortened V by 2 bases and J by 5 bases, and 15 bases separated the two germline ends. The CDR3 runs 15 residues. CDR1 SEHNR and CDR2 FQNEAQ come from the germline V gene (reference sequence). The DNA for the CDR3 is TGTGCCAGCAGCTTACCCGCGGGGCTAGGGTATGGCTACACCTTC. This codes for CASSLPAGLGYGYTF.

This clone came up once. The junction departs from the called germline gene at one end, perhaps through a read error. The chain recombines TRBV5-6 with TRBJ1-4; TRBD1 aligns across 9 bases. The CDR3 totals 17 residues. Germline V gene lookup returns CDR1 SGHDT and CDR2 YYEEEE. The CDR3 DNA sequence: TGTACCAGCAGCTCCCTACCGAGGACAGGGGTTGTTGAAAAACTGTTTTTT. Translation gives CTSSSLPRTGVVEKLFF.

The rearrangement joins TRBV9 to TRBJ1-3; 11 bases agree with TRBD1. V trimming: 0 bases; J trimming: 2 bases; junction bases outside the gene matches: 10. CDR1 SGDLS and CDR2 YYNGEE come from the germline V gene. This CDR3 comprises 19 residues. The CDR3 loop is CASSVGDRGAEGTGNTIYF. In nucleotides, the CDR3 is TGTGCCAGCAGCGTAGGGGACAGGGGGGCCGAAGGGACTGGAAACACCATATATTTT.

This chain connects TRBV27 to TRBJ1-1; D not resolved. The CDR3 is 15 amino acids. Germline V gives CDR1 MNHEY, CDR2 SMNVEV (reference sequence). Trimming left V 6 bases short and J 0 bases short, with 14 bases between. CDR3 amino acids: CASRNIQSMNTEAFF. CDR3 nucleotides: TGTGCCAGCAGAAATATACAGAGCATGAACACTGAAGCTTTCTTT.

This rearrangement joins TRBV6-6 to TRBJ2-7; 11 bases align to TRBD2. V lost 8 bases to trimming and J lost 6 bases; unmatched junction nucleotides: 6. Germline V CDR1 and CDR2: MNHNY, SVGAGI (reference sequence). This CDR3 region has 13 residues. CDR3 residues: CASSDSGGAEQYF. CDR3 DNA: TGTGCCAGCTCCGATAGCGGGGGGGCCGAGCAGTACTTC.

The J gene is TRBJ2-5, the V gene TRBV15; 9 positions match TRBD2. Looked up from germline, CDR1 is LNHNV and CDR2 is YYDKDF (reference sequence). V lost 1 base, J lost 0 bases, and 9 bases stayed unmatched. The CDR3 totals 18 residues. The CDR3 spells CATSRGDTGLADQETQYF. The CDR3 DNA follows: TGTGCCACCAGCAGAGGAGACACGGGACTAGCAGACCAAGAGACCCAGTACTTC.

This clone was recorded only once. The chain's CDR3 is CASGSDDRVGSAQYF. CDR3 nucleotides: TGTGCCAGTGGGAGCGACGACAGGGTTGGTTCCGCGCAGTACTTC. The chain has TRBV19 and TRBJ2-7; 7 bases agree with TRBD1. CDR3 size: 15 residues. V dropped 8 bases and J dropped 9; count of bases not matched to a gene: 19. Germline V CDR1 and CDR2: LNHDA, SQIVND (reference sequence).

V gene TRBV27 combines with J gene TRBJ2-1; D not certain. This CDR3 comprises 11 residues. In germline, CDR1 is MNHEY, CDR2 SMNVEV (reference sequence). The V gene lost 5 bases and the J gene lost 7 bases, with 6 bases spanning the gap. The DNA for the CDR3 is TGTGCCAGCAGTGCGCTTAATGAGCAGTTCTTC. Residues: CASSALNEQFF.

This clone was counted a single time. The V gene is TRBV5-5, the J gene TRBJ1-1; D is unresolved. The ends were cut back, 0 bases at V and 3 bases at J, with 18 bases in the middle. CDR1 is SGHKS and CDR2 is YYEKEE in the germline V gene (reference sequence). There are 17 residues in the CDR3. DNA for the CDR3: TGTGCCAGCAGCTTGGAGGGTGCGGGGTCGAAGTACACTGAAGCTTTCTTT. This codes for CASSLEGAGSKYTEAFF.

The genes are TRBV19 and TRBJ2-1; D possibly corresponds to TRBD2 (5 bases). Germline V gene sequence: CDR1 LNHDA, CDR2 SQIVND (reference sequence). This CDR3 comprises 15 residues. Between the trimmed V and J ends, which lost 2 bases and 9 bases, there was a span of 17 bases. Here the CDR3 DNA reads TGTGCCAGTAGTATATGGGCTAGATCTCGGGGTGAGCAGTTCTTC. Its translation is CASSIWARSRGEQFF.

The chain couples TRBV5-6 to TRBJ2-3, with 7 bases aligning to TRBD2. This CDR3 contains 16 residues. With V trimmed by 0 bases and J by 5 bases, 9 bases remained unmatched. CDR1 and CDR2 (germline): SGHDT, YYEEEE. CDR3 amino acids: CASSLGSGGLLDTQYF. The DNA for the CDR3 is TGTGCCAGCAGCTTGGGTTCGGGGGGTCTATTAGATACGCAGTATTTT.

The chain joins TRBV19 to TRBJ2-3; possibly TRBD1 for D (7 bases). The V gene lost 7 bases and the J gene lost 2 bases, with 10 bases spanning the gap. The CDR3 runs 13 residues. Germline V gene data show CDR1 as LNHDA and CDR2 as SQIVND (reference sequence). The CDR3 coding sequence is TGTGCCAGTACAGGGGGGTACACAGATACGCAGTATTTT. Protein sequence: CASTGGYTDTQYF.

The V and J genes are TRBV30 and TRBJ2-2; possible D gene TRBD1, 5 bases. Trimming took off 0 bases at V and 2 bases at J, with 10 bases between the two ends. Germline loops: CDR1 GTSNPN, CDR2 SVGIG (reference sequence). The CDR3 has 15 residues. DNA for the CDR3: TGTGCCTGGAGTGTACCCAGGGAAAACACCGGGGAGCTGTTTTTT. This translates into CAWSVPRENTGELFF.

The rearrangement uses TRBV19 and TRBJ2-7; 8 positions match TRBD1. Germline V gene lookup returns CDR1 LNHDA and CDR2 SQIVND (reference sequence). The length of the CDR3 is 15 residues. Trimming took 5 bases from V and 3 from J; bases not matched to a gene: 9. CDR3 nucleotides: TGTGCCAGTAGTTCTAGGACAGGGCTTATCTACGAGCAGTACTTC. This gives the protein CASSSRTGLIYEQYF.

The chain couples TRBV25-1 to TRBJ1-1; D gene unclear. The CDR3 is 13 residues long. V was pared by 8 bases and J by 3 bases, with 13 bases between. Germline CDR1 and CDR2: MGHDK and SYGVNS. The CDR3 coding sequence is TGTGCCAGCGCCCCCAGGCGGGACACTGAAGCTTTCTTT. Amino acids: CASAPRRDTEAFF. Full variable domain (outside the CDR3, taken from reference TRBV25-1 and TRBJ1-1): EADIYQTPRYLVIGTGKKITLECSQTMGHDKMYWYQQDPGMELHLIHYSYGVNSTEKGDLSSESTVSRIRTEHFPLTLESARPSHTSQYLCASAPRRDTEAFFGQGTRLTVV.

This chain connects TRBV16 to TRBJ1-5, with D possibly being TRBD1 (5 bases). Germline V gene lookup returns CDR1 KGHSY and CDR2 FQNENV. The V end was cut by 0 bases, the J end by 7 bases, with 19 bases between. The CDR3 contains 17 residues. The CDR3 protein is CASSQSWSSRVEQPQHF. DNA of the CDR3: TGTGCCAGCAGCCAATCGTGGTCATCCAGGGTGGAACAGCCCCAGCATTTT.

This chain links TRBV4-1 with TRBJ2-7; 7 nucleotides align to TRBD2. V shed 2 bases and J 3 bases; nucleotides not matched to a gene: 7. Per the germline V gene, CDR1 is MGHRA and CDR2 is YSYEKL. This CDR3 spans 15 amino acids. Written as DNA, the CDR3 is TGCGCCAGCAGCCAATGGCCGGGCGGGGGCTACGAGCAGTACTTC. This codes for CASSQWPGGGYEQYF.

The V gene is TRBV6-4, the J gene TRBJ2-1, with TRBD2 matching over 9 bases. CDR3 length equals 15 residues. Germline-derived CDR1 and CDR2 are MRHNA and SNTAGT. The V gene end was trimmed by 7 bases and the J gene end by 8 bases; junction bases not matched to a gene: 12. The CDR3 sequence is CASKHQAGGADEQFF. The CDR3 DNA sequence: TGTGCCAGCAAACACCAGGCGGGGGGGGCCGATGAGCAGTTCTTC.

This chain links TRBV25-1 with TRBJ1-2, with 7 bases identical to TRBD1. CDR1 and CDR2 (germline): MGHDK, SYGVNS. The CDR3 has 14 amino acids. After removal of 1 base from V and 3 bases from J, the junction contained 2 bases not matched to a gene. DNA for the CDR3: TGTGCCAGCAGTGAATCGGGGACAGACTATGGCTACACCTTC. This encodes CASSESGTDYGYTF.